Below, 3 T cell receptor beta chains from the same sample are listed, as sequenced in a study of long-term antiretroviral therapy in people with HIV. The assay, immunoSEQ v3.0, was run at survey level. TCRdb's table, derived via immunoSEQ multiplex PCR, lists solely in-frame clones and lacks some. The sample lists tens of thousands of clones; over 75% were seen once. The sequenced sample was unsorted PBMCs, obtained 4.8 to 5 years after starting antiretroviral therapy. The receptors come from a man aged 35 to 55 with HIV.

V usage is TRBV19 and J usage is TRBJ1-5; a possible D gene is TRBD1 (5 bases). The V and J ends lost 5 bases and 6 bases respectively, with 14 bases between them. This CDR3 has 14 residues. Germline CDR1 LNHDA, CDR2 SQIVND (reference sequence). The CDR3: CASSVRGDSQPQHF. The CDR3 DNA follows: TGTGCCAGTAGTGTACGGGGCGACAGTCAGCCCCAGCATTTT. Full variable domain (rest looked up from reference TRBV19 and TRBJ1-5): DGGITQSPKYLFRKEGQNVTLSCEQNLNHDAMYWYRQDPGQGLRLIYYSQIVNDFQKGDIAEGYSVSREKKESFPLTVTSAQKNPTAFYLCASSVRGDSQPQHFGDGTRLSIL.

This clone is a singleton in its sample. This rearrangement joins TRBV7-2 to TRBJ2-7; a weak D match, TRBD2 (6 bases). This CDR3 region has 17 residues. CDR1 and CDR2 (germline): SGHTA, FQGNSA. V was cut by 1 base and J by 1 base, with 17 bases left in between. The CDR3 loop reads CASSLVRLPSGSYEQYF. Written as DNA, the CDR3 is TGTGCCAGCAGCTTAGTACGACTTCCCAGCGGGTCCTACGAGCAGTACTTC.

This clone was seen a few times. The chain recombines TRBV20-1 with TRBJ2-7; D remains unclear. CDR3 length: 10 amino acids. Trimming took 6 bases from V and 3 from J, leaving 6 bases between them. Looked up from germline, CDR1 is DFQATT and CDR2 is SNEGSKA (reference sequence). DNA of the CDR3: TGCAGTGCGGTGAACTACGAGCAGTACTTC. Translated, it gives CSAVNYEQYF.